Following are 6 T cell receptor beta chains from one sample sequenced in a study of T cell clonality in common variable immunodeficiency. Generated by immunoSEQ multiplex PCR, the TCRdb table keeps only in-frame clones and is missing some. This sample has approximately 50,000 clones, each found more than once. The specimen sequenced was peripheral blood mononuclear cells. The receptors here all came from a person between 18 and 69 years old in good health.

As to this clone: The read halts 3 residues ahead of the CDR3 end, with the missing end drawn from the germline J gene. Other DNA sequences in this specimen translate into the identical CDR3. The chain employs TRBV2 and TRBJ2-3, with 12 bases matching TRBD2. The CDR3 has 16 amino acids. V dropped 7 bases and J dropped 0; count of bases not matched to a gene: 5. Germline lookup yields CDR1 SNHLY and CDR2 FYNNEI. The CDR3 reads CASTILAGGSTDTQYF. Partial CDR3 DNA: TGTGCCAGCACCATACTAGCGGGAGGTAGCACAGATACG.

This clone came up many times. The read ends 3 residues early relative to the CDR3; the germline J gene fills the gap. The rearrangement joins TRBV5-1 to TRBJ1-1, with a weak D call TRBD1 (5 bases). The germline V and J ends were trimmed by 4 bases and 3 bases, with 10 bases remaining between them. CDR1 and CDR2 from the germline V gene are SGHRS and YFSETQ. There are 13 residues in the CDR3. The sequenced part of the CDR3 DNA is TGCGCCAGCAGCGGCCAGGGCGACACTGAA. It specifies CASSGQGDTE. The whole CDR3 is CASSGQGDTEAFF.

The CDR3 DNA, read in part, is TGTGCCAGCACCCCCCTTAGCGGGAGTATGGAGACC. Translating gives CASTPLSGSMET. The whole CDR3 protein is CASTPLSGSMETQYF. V and J are TRBV7-9 and TRBJ2-5; TRBD2 agrees at 9 bases. The read stops 3 residues short of the end of the CDR3; the missing end is completed from the germline J gene. Germline assignment: CDR1 SEHNR and CDR2 FQNEAQ (reference sequence). Losses at the gene ends were 7 bases for V and 5 bases for J; bases not matched to a gene: 11. This CDR3 is 15 amino acids long. Supplemented by reference TRBV7-9 and TRBJ2-5, the full variable domain reads DTGVSQNPRHKITKRGQNVTFRCDPISEHNRLYWYRQTLGQGPEFLTYFQNEAQLEKSRLLSDRFSAERPKGSFSTLEIQRTEQGDSAMYLCASTPLSGSMETQYFGPGTRLLVL.

This clone appeared many times. The read is 3 residues too short to cover the CDR3 end, so that end is filled in from the germline J gene. The chain links TRBV6-1 to TRBJ2-1; a possible D gene is TRBD2 (5 bases). The CDR3 length is 15 residues. Trimming left V 0 bases short and J 3 bases short, with 9 bases between. Per germline, CDR1 MNHNS and CDR2 SASEGT. Incomplete CDR3 DNA: TGTGCCAGCAGTGAAGCAGGACTTGTCTACAATGAG. Amino acids: CASSEAGLVYNE. The CDR3 in its entirety is CASSEAGLVYNEQFF.

This clone came up many times. The read terminates 3 residues before the CDR3 end, so the remaining end is supplied by the germline J gene. The chain carries TRBV18 and TRBJ2-2; 11 nucleotides match TRBD2. Trimming removed 6 bases from V and 5 bases from J; junction bases left unmatched: 5. The germline V gene has CDR1 KGHSH and CDR2 LQKENI. The CDR3 loop spans 15 amino acids. CDR3 loop: CASSTGTSGTGELFF. Partial CDR3 DNA: TGTGCCAGCTCGACCGGGACTAGCGGAACCGGGGAG.

At least ten counts were recorded for this clone. The read stops 3 residues short of the end of the CDR3; the missing end is completed from the germline J gene. V is TRBV20-1 and J is TRBJ1-5; D call uncertain. V lost 6 bases and J lost 7, with 16 bases in between. CDR3 size: 13 residues. Germline assignment: CDR1 DFQATT and CDR2 SNEGSKA (reference sequence). The CDR3 is CSAGGRVGQPQHF. The sequenced part of the CDR3 DNA is TGCAGTGCCGGTGGTAGGGTAGGACAGCCC.